The present T cell receptor (beta chain) was sequenced within a study of T cell responses to AZD1222 COVID-19 vaccine. The protocol was immunoSEQ multiplex PCR, while the TCRdb copy is restricted to in-frame clones and leaves out a portion. The sample carries around 100,000 clones, about nine tenths recorded once. The CDR3 contains 14 residues. Per the germline V gene, CDR1 is KGHSH and CDR2 is LQKENI. The V end was cut by 0 bases, the J end by 8 bases, with 11 bases between. Study observations and caveats: The breadth and depth of Spike-specific TCRs increased once two AZD1222 doses had been given. Spike regions recognized by vaccine-associated CD4 TCRs spanned the protein, led by 160-218 and 743-854.

To note about this clone: Its antigen remains unknown.

The sample consisted of peripheral blood, taken on day 0 of AZD1222 vaccination. The receptor comes from an adult in good health. The rearrangement uses TRBV18 and TRBJ2-1, with unresolved D. CDR3 nucleotide sequence: TGTGCCAGCTCACCACCCCTTTCCGTGGATGAGCAGTTCTTC. Protein sequence: CASSPPLSVDEQFF. The complete variable domain, with remaining parts taken from reference TRBV18 and TRBJ2-1, reads NAGVMQNPRHLVRRRGQEARLRCSPMKGHSHVYWYRQLPEEGLKFMVYLQKENIIDESGMPKERFSAEFPKEGPSILRIQQVVRGDSAAYFCASSPPLSVDEQFFGPGTRLTVL.